These 8 T cell receptor beta chains originate from one sample sequenced in a study of T cell responses to AZD1222 COVID-19 vaccine. Sequencing was performed with immunoSEQ multiplex PCR; in TCRdb, only in-frame clones are kept and a portion is missing. This sample has 130,000 to 150,000 clones; roughly 88% occur once, and the top ten carry under 7%. Source: peripheral blood, taken 28 days after the second dose of the MenACWY control vaccine. All receptors derive from an adult who received the MenACWY meningococcal vaccine as a control.

This sequence joins TRBV28 and TRBJ2-6; D is unclear. CDR3 size: 15 residues. Germline lookup yields CDR1 MDHEN and CDR2 SYDVKM. V gave up 2 bases and J gave up 0 bases, with 5 bases separating them. CDR3 in amino acids: CASSLAVSGANVLTF. CDR3 DNA: TGTGCCAGCAGTTTAGCAGTCTCTGGGGCCAACGTCCTGACTTTC.

This sequence joins TRBV28 and TRBJ2-5, with D perhaps matching TRBD1 (6 bases). CDR3 size: 15 residues. Germline V gene lookup returns CDR1 MDHEN and CDR2 SYDVKM. The V end was cut by 4 bases, the J end by 1 base, with 13 bases between. CDR3 sequence reads: CASSSPGHAQETQYF. The CDR3, as DNA: TGTGCCAGCAGTTCCCCGGGACATGCCCAAGAGACCCAGTACTTC.

The V and J genes are TRBV9 and TRBJ1-1; tentative D call: TRBD1 (6 bases). Trimming left V 3 bases short and J 3 bases short, with 15 bases between. The CDR3 has 15 amino acids. Germline V gene lookup returns CDR1 SGDLS and CDR2 YYNGEE. The DNA of the CDR3 is TGTGCCAGCAGCGAGGGGGAGGGGTGGTACACTGAAGCTTTCTTT. This sequence encodes CASSEGEGWYTEAFF.

The V call is TRBV9, the J call TRBJ1-6; D is undetermined. The V and J ends lost 3 bases and 8 bases respectively, with 9 bases between them. Per germline, CDR1 SGDLS and CDR2 YYNGEE. CDR3 length: 13 residues. CDR3 loop: CASSAVVDSPLHF. The CDR3 DNA reads as TGTGCCAGCAGCGCTGTTGTAGATTCACCCCTCCACTTT.

The rearrangement joins TRBV5-1 to TRBJ1-5; D ambiguous. Germline V lookup: CDR1 SGHRS, CDR2 YFSETQ. Trimming cost V 0 bases and J 3 bases, with 10 bases left between them. The CDR3 covers 15 residues. CDR3 sequence reads: CASSLGEQINQPQHF. CDR3 DNA sequence: TGCGCCAGCAGCTTGGGAGAGCAAATCAATCAGCCCCAGCATTTT.

The chain combines TRBV5-1 with TRBJ1-2; 9 nucleotides line up with TRBD1. J was trimmed by 8 bases and V by 4 bases; bases with no gene match: 12. CDR1 is SGHRS, CDR2 YFSETQ, per germline. CDR3 length: 15 amino acids. CDR3 DNA sequence: TGCGCCAGCAGCACCGGGGACAGGGTAACGCGGGGCTACACCTTC. This sequence encodes CASSTGDRVTRGYTF.

The V call is TRBV7-3, the J call TRBJ2-1, with 9 bases lining up with TRBD2. The CDR3 length is 16 residues. Trimming removed 5 bases from V and 2 bases from J; junction bases left unmatched: 7. CDR1 is SGHTA, CDR2 FQGTGA, per germline. This CDR3 reads CASSPVAGVTYNEQFF. The CDR3 coding sequence is TGTGCCAGCAGCCCGGTAGCGGGAGTGACCTACAATGAGCAGTTCTTC. Looking up the rest from reference TRBV7-3 and TRBJ2-1 gives the full variable domain: GAGVSQTPSNKVTEKGKYVELRCDPISGHTALYWYRQSLGQGPEFLIYFQGTGAADDSGLPNDRFFAVRPEGSVSTLKIQRTERGDSAVYLCASSPVAGVTYNEQFFGPGTRLTVL.

This chain connects TRBV6-1 to TRBJ2-7; possible D gene TRBD2, 6 bases. Germline lookup yields CDR1 MNHNS and CDR2 SASEGT. The CDR3 totals 14 residues. The V end was cut by 3 bases, the J end by 0 bases, with 9 bases between. CDR3 DNA: TGTGCCAGCAGTGAGGCGGGGAGCTCCTACGAGCAGTACTTC. It yields the protein CASSEAGSSYEQYF.